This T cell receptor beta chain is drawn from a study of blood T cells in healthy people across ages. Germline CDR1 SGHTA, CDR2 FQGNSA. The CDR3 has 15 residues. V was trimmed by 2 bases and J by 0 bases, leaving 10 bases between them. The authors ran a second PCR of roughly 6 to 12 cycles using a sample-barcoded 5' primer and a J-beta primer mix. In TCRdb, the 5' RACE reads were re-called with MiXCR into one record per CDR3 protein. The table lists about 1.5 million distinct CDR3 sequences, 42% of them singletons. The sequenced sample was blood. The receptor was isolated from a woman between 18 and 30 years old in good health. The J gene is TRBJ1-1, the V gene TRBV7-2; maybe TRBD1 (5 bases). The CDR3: CASSLSVGLNTEAFF. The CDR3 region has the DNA TGTGCCAGCAGCTTAAGTGTGGGGCTGAACACTGAAGCTTTCTTT.